The entry below gives a single T cell receptor beta chain sequence along with its context. The data derive from a study of blood T cell repertoires in COVID-19. Study processing details: Reference gene primers were amplified, and this amplification served to estimate nucleated cell counts. Clones were read by immunoSEQ multiplex PCR, and TCRdb kept only the in-frame ones, dropping some. V and J calls and clone size are those listed in that table; D and trimming were worked out from the DNA. The table has roughly 38,000 clones, roughly 78% seen once. Trimming at V came to 3 bases and at J to 3 bases, leaving 7 bases not matched to a gene. This CDR3 contains 15 residues. Germline CDR1 and CDR2: ENHRY and SYGVKD.

This TCR was recovered from a man aged 55-75 years with acute or convalescent COVID-19. V is TRBV10-3 and J is TRBJ1-1, with 7 bases that match TRBD1. The sample comprised peripheral blood. The CDR3 here is CAISDRVRGYTEAFF. CDR3 nucleotide sequence: TGTGCCATCAGTGATCGGGTCAGGGGGTACACTGAAGCTTTCTTT.